Below, 19 T cell receptor beta chains from the same sample are listed, as sequenced in a study of blood T cells in healthy people across ages. Sample-barcoded 5' priming and a J-beta primer mix drove a second PCR of roughly 7 to 11 cycles. TCRdb reprocessed the 5' RACE reads via MiXCR and lists one record per CDR3 protein. This table has roughly 2 million distinct CDR3 sequences, around half appearing once. Specimen: blood. These receptors all come from a woman aged 40 to 55 in good health.

This chain links TRBV7-2 with TRBJ2-1; D is perhaps TRBD1 (5 bases). This CDR3 is built from 15 residues. In germline, CDR1 is SGHTA, CDR2 FQGNSA. V shed 1 base and J shed 4 bases, with 11 bases lying between them. The CDR3 sequence is CASSLDRNYYNEQFF. The CDR3 DNA reads TGTGCCAGCAGCTTAGACAGGAACTATTACAATGAGCAGTTCTTC.

This sequence joins TRBV24-1 and TRBJ2-1; D call uncertain. The CDR3 is 12 amino acids. Germline V lookup: CDR1 KGHDR, CDR2 SFDVKD. Trimming pared 5 bases from V and 7 bases from J, leaving 8 bases between. CDR3 in DNA: TGTGCCACCAGTGGGACGCGAAATGAGCAGTTCTTC. Protein: CATSGTRNEQFF.

This clonotype was picked up a small number of times. V usage is TRBV27 and J usage is TRBJ2-7; 8 bases line up with TRBD1. J gave up 9 bases and V 5 bases, and 9 bases lay outside the gene matches. Germline V CDR1 and CDR2: MNHEY, SMNVEV (reference sequence). The CDR3 is 13 residues long. As DNA, the CDR3 is TGTGCCAGCAGTGGAACAGGGGGACGCGGGCAGTACTTC. Protein product: CASSGTGGRGQYF.

For this clonotype: Compared with germline, one end of the junction differs, possibly owing to a read error. This chain connects TRBV6-5 to TRBJ2-1; the D is unclear. The CDR3 is made up of 15 amino acids. Per the germline V gene, CDR1 is MNHEY and CDR2 is SVGAGI. CDR3: CASSYVTASYNEQLF. The CDR3 DNA reads TGTGCCAGCAGTTACGTAACTGCGTCCTACAATGAGCAGCTCTTC.

This clonotype was counted a few times. J is TRBJ2-1 and V is TRBV7-2, with 13 bases identical to TRBD2. The V segment lost 6 bases and the J segment 8 bases; nucleotides outside the gene matches: 7. Germline V gene lookup returns CDR1 SGHTA and CDR2 FQGNSA. CDR3 size: 15 residues. This chain's CDR3 is CASSKTSGGPHEQFF. Written as DNA, the CDR3 is TGTGCCAGCAGTAAGACTAGCGGGGGGCCCCATGAGCAGTTCTTC.

The chain carries TRBV20-1 and TRBJ2-1; TRBD1 is a possible D gene (6 bases). CDR1 and CDR2 from the germline V gene are DFQATT and SNEGSKA (reference sequence). The CDR3 has 12 amino acids. The CDR3 DNA follows: TGCAGGCCAAGTTCCCCACAGGGCGGGCAGTTCTTC. Its translation is CRPSSPQGGQFF.

This clonotype was seen more than once but under ten times. This chain links TRBV28 with TRBJ2-4, with 7 bases aligning to TRBD1. Germline V gene lookup returns CDR1 MDHEN and CDR2 SYDVKM. The length of the CDR3 is 15 residues. The V gene end was trimmed by 4 bases and the J gene end by 5 bases; junction bases not matched to a gene: 8. This CDR3 is CASSSGRGYENIQYF. The CDR3 coding sequence is TGTGCCAGCAGTTCGGGCAGGGGGTACGAAAACATTCAGTACTTC.

This clonotype was recorded a few times. The V and J genes are TRBV4-3 and TRBJ1-2; 9 bases align to TRBD1. Per the germline V gene, CDR1 is LGHNA and CDR2 is YSLEER. This CDR3 has 15 amino acids. V dropped 0 bases and J dropped 4; count of bases not matched to a gene: 3. The CDR3 region is CASSQEDRGSYGYTF. CDR3 nucleotides: TGCGCCAGCAGCCAAGAGGACAGGGGAAGCTATGGCTACACCTTC.

This chain links TRBV6-1 with TRBJ2-3; D gene uncertain. This CDR3 is built from 15 residues. Looked up from germline, CDR1 is MNHNS and CDR2 is SASEGT. V shed 1 base and J shed 6 bases, with 14 bases lying between them. For the CDR3, the DNA is TGTGCCAGCAGTGAAGGGGCTTTAGGCTTCGATACGCAGTATTTT. It specifies CASSEGALGFDTQYF.

This clonotype occurred a few times. The genes are TRBV16 and TRBJ2-5; 8 bases map to TRBD1. Near its end, the DNA agrees better with TRBJ2-7, so the J call may be wrong. This CDR3 has 12 residues. Per the germline V gene, CDR1 is KGHSY and CDR2 is FQNENV. CDR3 DNA sequence: TGTGCCAGCAGAGTCACAGGGGGCGAGCAGTACTTC. This gives the protein CASRVTGGEQYF.

The CDR3 coding sequence is TGCAGTGCTAGAGATGTAGGCGGTGCCCCAGTTGGGGAGACCCAGTACTTC. Its translation is CSARDVGGAPVGETQYF. The chain carries TRBV20-1 and TRBJ2-7; D is ambiguous. The last part of the DNA fits TRBJ2-5 better; the J call may be wrong. There are 17 residues in the CDR3. Germline V CDR1 and CDR2: DFQATT, SNEGSKA (reference sequence).

The chain links TRBV6-1 to TRBJ2-7; 11 bases fit TRBD1. The end of the DNA aligns better with TRBJ2-5, so the J call may be wrong. CDR3 size: 15 residues. Germline values: CDR1 MNHNS, CDR2 SASEGT. CDR3: CASRSAGTGGETQYF. DNA for the CDR3: TGTGCCAGCAGATCAGCCGGGACAGGGGGTGAGACCCAGTACTTC.

This clonotype was found a few times. The chain has TRBV15 and TRBJ2-5; possible D gene TRBD2, 6 bases. With 3 bases removed from V and 11 bases from J, the gap between germline ends came to 10 bases. CDR3 length: 11 amino acids. In germline, CDR1 is LNHNV, CDR2 YYDKDF (reference sequence). CDR3 in DNA: TGTGCCACCAGCAGGGGACTCCAGCAGTACTTC. It codes for CATSRGLQQYF.

V gene TRBV11-2 combines with J gene TRBJ1-2; 7 nucleotides align to TRBD1. The CDR3 has 15 amino acids. The V segment lost 4 bases and the J segment 2 bases; nucleotides outside the gene matches: 7. Germline V gene sequence: CDR1 SGHAT, CDR2 FQNNGV. CDR3 DNA: TGTGCCAGCAGCTACGGGTCGGGACAGAACTATGGCTACACCTTC. Encoded protein: CASSYGSGQNYGYTF.

The chain is built from TRBV9 and TRBJ1-2, with 8 bases fitting TRBD1. There are 12 residues in the CDR3. Trimming cost V 3 bases and J 7 bases; bases outside gene matches: 2. The V gene's germline CDR1 is SGDLS and CDR2 YYNGEE. CDR3 sequence (DNA): TGTGCCAGCAGCGAAGGACAGGGTGGCTACACCTTC. Its translation is CASSEGQGGYTF.

This rearrangement joins TRBV20-1 to TRBJ2-7, with TRBD2 matching 8 bases. CDR1 and CDR2 from the germline V gene are DFQATT and SNEGSKA (reference sequence). The V segment lost 4 bases and the J segment 2 bases; nucleotides outside the gene matches: 4. CDR3 length: 13 residues. CDR3 loop: CSATQREPYEQYF. The CDR3 bases are TGCAGTGCTACCCAGCGGGAGCCCTACGAGCAGTACTTC.

This chain connects TRBV28 to TRBJ2-3; the D is unclear. The V gene lost 8 bases and the J gene lost 4 bases, with 25 bases spanning the gap. The CDR3 totals 17 residues. Germline V gene data show CDR1 as MDHEN and CDR2 as SYDVKM. This chain's CDR3 is CASGWALVDGDADTQYF. In nucleotides, the CDR3 is TGTGCCAGCGGTTGGGCTTTAGTCGACGGCGACGCAGATACGCAGTATTTT.

This clonotype showed up just a few times. The V gene is TRBV20-1, the J gene TRBJ2-7; TRBD1 matches at 7 bases. Per the germline V gene, CDR1 is DFQATT and CDR2 is SNEGSKA (reference sequence). The J segment lost 2 bases and the V segment lost 3 bases, leaving 13 bases of the junction unmatched. The CDR3 runs 16 residues. The CDR3 is CSASSPGQQNPYEQYF. CDR3 nucleotides: TGCAGTGCTAGCTCCCCGGGACAGCAAAACCCCTACGAGCAGTACTTC.

The V call is TRBV5-1, the J call TRBJ2-5, with 10 bases identical to TRBD2. Germline lookup yields CDR1 SGHRS and CDR2 YFSETQ. V lost 2 bases and J lost 5; bases outside the gene matches: 9. The CDR3 has 16 amino acids. The CDR3 reads CASSLYSGGAYETQYF. CDR3 bases: TGCGCCAGCAGCTTATACAGCGGGGGGGCATACGAGACCCAGTACTTC.